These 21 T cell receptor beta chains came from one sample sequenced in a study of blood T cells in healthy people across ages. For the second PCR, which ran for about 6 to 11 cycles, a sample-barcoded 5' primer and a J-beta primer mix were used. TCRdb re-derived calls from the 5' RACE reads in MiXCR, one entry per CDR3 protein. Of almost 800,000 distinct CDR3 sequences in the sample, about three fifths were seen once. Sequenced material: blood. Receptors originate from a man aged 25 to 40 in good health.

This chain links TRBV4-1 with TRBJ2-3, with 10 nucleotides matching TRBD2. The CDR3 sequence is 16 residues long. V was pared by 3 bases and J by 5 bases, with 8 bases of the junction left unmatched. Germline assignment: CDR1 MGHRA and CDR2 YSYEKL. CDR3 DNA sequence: TGCGCCAGCAGCCAGGGCCTAGCGGGAGTTAAAGATACGCAGTATTTT. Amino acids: CASSQGLAGVKDTQYF.

For the CDR3, the DNA is TGTGCCAGCAGCCGATCCCCCCGGAAGACAGGCAACAATAATTCACCCCTCCACTTT. It specifies CASSRSPRKTGNNNSPLHF. The chain carries TRBV11-2 and TRBJ1-6, with a possible D match to TRBD1 (6 bases). Germline CDR1 and CDR2: SGHAT and FQNNGV. The CDR3 runs 19 residues. V was clipped by 5 bases and J by 5 bases, with 25 bases between them. Full variable domain (outside the CDR3, taken from reference TRBV11-2 and TRBJ1-6): EAGVAQSPRYKIIEKRQSVAFWCNPISGHATLYWYQQILGQGPKLLIQFQNNGVVDDSQLPKDRFSAERLKGVDSTLKIQPAKLEDSAVYLCASSRSPRKTGNNNSPLHFGNGTRLTVT.

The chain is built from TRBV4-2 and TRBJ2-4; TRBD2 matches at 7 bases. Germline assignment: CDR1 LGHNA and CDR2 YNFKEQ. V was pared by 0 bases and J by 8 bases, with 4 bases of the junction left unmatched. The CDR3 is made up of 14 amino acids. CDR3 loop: CASSQEGGSDIQYF. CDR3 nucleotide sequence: TGTGCCAGCAGCCAAGAGGGAGGGTCGGACATTCAGTACTTC.

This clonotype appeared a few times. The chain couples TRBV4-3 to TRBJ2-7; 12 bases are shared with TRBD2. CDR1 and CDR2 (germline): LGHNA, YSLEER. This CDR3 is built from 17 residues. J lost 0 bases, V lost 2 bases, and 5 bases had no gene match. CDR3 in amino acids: CASSQQLAGGISYEQYF. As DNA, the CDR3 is TGCGCCAGCAGCCAACAACTAGCGGGAGGCATCTCCTACGAGCAGTACTTC.

The CDR3 protein is CASSVIDPKMYEQYF. For the CDR3, the DNA is TGTGCCAGCAGCGTAATAGATCCGAAAATGTACGAGCAGTACTTC. The chain has TRBV9 and TRBJ2-7; D unclear. V was cut by 1 base and J by 4 bases, with 15 bases left in between. The CDR3 is 15 amino acids. Germline CDR1 and CDR2: SGDLS and YYNGEE.

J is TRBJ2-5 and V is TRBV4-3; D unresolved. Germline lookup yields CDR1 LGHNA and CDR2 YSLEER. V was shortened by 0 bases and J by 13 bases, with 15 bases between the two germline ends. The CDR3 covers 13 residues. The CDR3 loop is CASSQDHKTGRYF. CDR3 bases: TGCGCCAGCAGCCAAGATCACAAAACCGGTCGGTACTTC.

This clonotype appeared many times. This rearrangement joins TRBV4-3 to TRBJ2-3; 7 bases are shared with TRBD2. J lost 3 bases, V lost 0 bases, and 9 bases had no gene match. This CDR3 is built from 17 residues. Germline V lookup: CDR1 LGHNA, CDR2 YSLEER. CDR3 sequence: CASSQERREAGTDTQYF. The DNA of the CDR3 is TGCGCCAGCAGCCAAGAGCGGAGAGAAGCGGGAACAGATACGCAGTATTTT.

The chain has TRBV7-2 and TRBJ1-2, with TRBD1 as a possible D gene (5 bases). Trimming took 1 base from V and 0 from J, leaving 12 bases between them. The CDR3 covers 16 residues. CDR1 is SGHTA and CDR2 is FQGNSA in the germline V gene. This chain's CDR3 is CASSLGGERANYGYTF. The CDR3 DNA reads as TGTGCCAGCAGCTTAGGGGGGGAAAGAGCTAACTATGGCTACACCTTC.

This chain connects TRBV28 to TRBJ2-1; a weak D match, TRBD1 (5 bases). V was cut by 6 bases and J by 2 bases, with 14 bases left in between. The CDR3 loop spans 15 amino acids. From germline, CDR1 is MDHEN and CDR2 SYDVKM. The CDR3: CASSNGRAPYNEQFF. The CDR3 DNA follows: TGTGCCAGCAGCAATGGCAGGGCCCCCTACAATGAGCAGTTCTTC.

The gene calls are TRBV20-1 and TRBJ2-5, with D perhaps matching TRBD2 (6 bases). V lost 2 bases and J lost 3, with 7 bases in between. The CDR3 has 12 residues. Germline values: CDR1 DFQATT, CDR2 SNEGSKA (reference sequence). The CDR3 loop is CSARRGEETQYF. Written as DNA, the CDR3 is TGCAGTGCTAGACGCGGGGAAGAGACCCAGTACTTC.

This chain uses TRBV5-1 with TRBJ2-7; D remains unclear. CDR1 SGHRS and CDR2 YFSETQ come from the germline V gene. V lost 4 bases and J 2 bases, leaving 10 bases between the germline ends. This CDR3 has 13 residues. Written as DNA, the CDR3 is TGCGCCAGCAGCGTGAGGACCGCCTACGAGCAGTACTTC. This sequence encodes CASSVRTAYEQYF.

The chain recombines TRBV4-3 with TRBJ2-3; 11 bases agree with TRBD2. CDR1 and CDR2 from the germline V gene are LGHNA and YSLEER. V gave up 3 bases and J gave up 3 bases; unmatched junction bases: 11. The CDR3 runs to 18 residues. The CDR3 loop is CASSQTITLAGVTDTQYF. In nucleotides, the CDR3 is TGCGCCAGCAGCCAGACGATTACACTAGCGGGAGTTACAGATACGCAGTATTTT.

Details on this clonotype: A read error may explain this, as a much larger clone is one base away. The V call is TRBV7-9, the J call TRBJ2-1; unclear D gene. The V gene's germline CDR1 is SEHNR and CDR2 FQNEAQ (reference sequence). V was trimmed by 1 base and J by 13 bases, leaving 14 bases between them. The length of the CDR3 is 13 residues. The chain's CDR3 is CASSLEVRETQFF. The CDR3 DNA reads TGTGCCAGCAGCTTAGAAGTAAGAGAGACCCAGTTCTTC.

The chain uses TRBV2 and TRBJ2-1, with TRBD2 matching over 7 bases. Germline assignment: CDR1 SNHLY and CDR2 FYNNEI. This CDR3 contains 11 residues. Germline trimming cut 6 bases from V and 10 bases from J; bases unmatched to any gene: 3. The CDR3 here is CASSREAEQFF. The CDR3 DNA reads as TGTGCCAGCAGCCGGGAGGCGGAGCAGTTCTTC.

CDR3 loop: CSVETWTGAYNEQFF. The DNA for the CDR3 is TGCAGCGTTGAAACATGGACAGGGGCCTACAATGAGCAGTTCTTC. The chain joins TRBV29-1 to TRBJ2-1; TRBD1 aligns across 9 bases. After removal of 2 bases from V and 2 bases from J, the junction contained 4 bases not matched to a gene. The germline CDR1 and CDR2 sequences are SQVTM and ANQGSEA. The CDR3 extends over 15 amino acids.

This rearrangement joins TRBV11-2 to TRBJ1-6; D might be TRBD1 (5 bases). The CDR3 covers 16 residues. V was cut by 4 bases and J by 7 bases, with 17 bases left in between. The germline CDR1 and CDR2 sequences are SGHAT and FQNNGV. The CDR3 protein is CASSYNGGAPNSPLHF. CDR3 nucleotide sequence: TGTGCCAGCAGCTACAACGGAGGGGCCCCCAATTCACCCCTCCACTTT.

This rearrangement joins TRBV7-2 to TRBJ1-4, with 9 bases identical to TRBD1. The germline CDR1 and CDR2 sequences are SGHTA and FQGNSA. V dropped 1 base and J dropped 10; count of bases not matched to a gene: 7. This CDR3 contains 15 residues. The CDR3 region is CASSLEGQGIRKLFF. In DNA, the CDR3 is TGTGCCAGCAGCTTAGAAGGACAGGGGATAAGAAAACTGTTTTTT.

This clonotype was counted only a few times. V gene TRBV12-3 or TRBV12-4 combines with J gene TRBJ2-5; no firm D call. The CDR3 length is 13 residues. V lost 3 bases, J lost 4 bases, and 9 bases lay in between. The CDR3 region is CASSFYGRETQYF. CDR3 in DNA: TGTGCCAGCAGTTTCTACGGGCGAGAGACCCAGTACTTC.

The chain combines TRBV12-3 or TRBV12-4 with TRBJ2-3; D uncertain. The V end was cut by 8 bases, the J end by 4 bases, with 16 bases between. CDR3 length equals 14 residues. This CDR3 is CASAPTSPPDTQYF. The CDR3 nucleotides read TGTGCCAGCGCCCCCACGAGTCCTCCAGATACGCAGTATTTT.

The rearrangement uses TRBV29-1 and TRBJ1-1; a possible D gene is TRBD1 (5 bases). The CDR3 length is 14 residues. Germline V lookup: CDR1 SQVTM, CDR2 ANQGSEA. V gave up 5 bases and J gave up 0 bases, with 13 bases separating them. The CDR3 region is CSVNFRGMNTEAFF. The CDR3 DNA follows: TGCAGCGTTAACTTTAGGGGTATGAACACTGAAGCTTTCTTT. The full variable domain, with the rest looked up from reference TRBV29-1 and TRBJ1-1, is SAVISQKPSRDICQRGTSLTIQCQVDSQVTMMFWYRQQPGQSLTLIATANQGSEATYESGFVIDKFPISRPNLTFSTLTVSNMSPEDSSIYLCSVNFRGMNTEAFFGQGTRLTVV.

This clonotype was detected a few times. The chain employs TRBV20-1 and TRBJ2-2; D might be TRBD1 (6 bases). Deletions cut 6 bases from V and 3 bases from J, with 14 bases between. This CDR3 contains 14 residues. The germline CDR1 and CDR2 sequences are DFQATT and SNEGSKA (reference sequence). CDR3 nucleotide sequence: TGCAGTGCACGAAAGACAGGTTACACCGGGGAGCTGTTTTTT. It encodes CSARKTGYTGELFF.